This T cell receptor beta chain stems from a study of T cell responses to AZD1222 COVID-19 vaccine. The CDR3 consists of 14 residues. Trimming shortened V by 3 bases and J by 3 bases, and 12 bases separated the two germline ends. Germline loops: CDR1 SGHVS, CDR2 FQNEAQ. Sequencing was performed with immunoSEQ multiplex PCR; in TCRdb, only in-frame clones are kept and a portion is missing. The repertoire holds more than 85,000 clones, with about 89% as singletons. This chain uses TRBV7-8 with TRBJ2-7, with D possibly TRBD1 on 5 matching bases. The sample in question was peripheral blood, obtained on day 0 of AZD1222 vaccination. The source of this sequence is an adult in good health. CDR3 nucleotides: TGTGCCAGCAGCTTGGGCAGGGCATTCTACGAGCAGTACTTC. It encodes CASSLGRAFYEQYF.